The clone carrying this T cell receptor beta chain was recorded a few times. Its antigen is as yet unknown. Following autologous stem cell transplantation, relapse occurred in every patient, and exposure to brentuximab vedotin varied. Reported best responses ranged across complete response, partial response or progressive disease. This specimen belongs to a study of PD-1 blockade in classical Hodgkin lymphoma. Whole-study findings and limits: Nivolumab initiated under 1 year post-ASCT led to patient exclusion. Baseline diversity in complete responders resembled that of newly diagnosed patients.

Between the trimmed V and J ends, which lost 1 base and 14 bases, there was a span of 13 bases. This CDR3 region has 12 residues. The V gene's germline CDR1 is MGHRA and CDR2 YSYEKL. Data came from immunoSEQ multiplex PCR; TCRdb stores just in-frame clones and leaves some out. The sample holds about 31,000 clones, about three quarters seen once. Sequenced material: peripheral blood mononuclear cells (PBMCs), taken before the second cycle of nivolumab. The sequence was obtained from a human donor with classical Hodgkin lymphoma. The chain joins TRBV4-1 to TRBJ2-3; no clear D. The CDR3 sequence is CASSQVQDIRYF. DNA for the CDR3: TGCGCCAGCAGCCAAGTCCAAGATATAAGGTATTTT.